This TCR beta chain was documented in a study of blood T cell repertoires in COVID-19. As for the study in general: From T cells, B-cell-depleted T cells, or PBMCs came the material, which was cDNA or gDNA.

The CDR3 runs to 15 residues. The V and J ends lost 3 bases and 4 bases, in that order; junction bases with no gene match: 4. The germline gives CDR1 SGHDT, CDR2 YYEEEE. This clone has a single count. Assay: immunoSEQ multiplex PCR; the TCRdb copy retains only in-frame clones and omits some. The sample shows just under 90,000 clones, approximately 79% of them seen only once. The chain has TRBV5-6 and TRBJ2-3; TRBD1 aligns across 11 bases. The sequenced sample consisted of peripheral blood. The TCR was taken from a woman aged 80 or older with acute or convalescent COVID-19. The CDR3 sequence is CASSSGTGGADTQYF. CDR3 in DNA: TGTGCCAGCAGCTCCGGGACAGGGGGGGCAGATACGCAGTATTTT. The complete variable domain, with remaining parts taken from reference TRBV5-6 and TRBJ2-3, reads DAGVTQSPTHLIKTRGQQVTLRCSPKSGHDTVSWYQQALGQGPQFIFQYYEEEERQRGNFPDRFSGHQFPNYSSELNVNALLLGDSALYLCASSSGTGGADTQYFGPGTRLTVL.